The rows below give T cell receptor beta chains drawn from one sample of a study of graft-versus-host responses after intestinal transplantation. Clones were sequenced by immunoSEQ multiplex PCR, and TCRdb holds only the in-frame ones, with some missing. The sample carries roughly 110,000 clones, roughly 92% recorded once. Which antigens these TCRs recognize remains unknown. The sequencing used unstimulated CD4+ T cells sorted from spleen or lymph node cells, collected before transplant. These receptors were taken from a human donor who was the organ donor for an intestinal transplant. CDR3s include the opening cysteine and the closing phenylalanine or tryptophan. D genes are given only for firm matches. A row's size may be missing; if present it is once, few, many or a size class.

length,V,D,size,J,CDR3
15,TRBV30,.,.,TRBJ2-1,CAWTPGRLSYNEQFF
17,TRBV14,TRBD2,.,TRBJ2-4,CASSQAGLADLKNIQYF
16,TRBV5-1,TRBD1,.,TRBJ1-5,CASSLGTGGSNQPQHF
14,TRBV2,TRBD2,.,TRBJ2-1,CASGLTSGHNEQFF
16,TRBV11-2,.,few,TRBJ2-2,CASSLGGRGDTGELFF
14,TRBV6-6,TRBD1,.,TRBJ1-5,CASRPGQGNQPQHF
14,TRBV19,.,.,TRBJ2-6,CASSIGSGANVLTF
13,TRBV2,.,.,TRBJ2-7,CASRPPYSYEQYF
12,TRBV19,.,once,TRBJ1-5,CASTGINQPQHF
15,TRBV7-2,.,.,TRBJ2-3,CASSLAGLVTDTQYF
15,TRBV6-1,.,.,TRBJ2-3,CASSESSGDTDTQYF
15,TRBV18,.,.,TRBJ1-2,CASSQRQATGYGYTF
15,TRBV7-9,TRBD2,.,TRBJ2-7,CASQTSGRSSYEQYF
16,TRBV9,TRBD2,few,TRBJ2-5,CASSVGGTGGQETQYF
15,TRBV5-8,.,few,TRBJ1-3,CASSWRGSSGNTIYF
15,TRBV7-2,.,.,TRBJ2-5,CASSLGWDWGRTQYF
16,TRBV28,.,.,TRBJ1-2,CASSSQGVSRSYGYTF